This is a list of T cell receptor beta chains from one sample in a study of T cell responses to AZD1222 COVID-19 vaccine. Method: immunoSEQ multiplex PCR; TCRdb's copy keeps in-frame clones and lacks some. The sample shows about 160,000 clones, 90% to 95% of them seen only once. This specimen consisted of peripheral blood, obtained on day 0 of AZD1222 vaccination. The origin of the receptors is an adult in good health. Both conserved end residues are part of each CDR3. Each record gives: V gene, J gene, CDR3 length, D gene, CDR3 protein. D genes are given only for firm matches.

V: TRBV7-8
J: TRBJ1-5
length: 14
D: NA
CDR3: CASSRTYSNQPQHF

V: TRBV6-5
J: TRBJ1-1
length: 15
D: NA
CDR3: CASSPLRAGETEAFF

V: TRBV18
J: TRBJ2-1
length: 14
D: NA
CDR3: CASYPGASYNEQFF

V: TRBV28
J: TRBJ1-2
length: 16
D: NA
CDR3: CASSFGGAPGRYGYTF

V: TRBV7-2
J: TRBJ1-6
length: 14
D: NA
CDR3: CASSLPRGNSPLHF

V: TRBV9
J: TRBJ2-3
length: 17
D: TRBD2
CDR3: CASSDGTSGGGTDTQYF

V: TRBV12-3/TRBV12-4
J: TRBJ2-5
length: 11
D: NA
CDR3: CASRLQETQYF

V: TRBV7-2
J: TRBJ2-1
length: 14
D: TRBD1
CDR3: CASSPRTGRGEQFF

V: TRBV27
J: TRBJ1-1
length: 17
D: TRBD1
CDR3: CASSSPHPDQGAAEAFF

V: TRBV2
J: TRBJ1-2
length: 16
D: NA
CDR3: CASSEDVGYSYYGYTF

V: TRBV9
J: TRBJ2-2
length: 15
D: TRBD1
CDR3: CASSAIQGAGGELFF

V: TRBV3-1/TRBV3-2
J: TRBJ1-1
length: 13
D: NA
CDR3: CASSQDFNGVAFF

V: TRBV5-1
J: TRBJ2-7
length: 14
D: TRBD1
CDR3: CASSLWGQDYEQYF

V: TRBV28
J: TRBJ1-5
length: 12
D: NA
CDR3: CASMRFGQPQHF

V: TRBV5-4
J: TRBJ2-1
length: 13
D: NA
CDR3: CASSPLPGNEQFF

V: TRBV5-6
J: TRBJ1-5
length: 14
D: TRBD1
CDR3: CASSRTGGSQPQHF

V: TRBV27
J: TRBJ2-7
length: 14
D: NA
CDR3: CASSFVRGPYEQYF

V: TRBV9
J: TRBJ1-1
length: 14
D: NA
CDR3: CASSVAGLNTEAFF

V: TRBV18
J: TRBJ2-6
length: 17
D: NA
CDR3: CASSPPGGSSGANVLTF

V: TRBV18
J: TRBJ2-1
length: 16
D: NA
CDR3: CASSPSPPGLYNEQFF

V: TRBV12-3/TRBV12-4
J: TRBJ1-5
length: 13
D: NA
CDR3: CASSFLGGQPQHF

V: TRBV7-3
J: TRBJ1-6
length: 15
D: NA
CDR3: CASSLSRQAGAPLHF

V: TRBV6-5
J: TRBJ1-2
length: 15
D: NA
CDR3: CASRYPGEQRFGYTF

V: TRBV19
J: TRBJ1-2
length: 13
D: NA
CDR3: CASSMKVLYGYTF

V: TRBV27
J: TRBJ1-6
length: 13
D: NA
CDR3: CASGGRGLSPLHF

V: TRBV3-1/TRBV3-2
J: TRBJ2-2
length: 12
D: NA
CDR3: CASSRQTGELFF

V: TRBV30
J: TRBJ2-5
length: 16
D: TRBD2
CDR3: CAWSVLSGRTQETQYF

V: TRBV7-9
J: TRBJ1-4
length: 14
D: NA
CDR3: CASPLPGFNEKLFF

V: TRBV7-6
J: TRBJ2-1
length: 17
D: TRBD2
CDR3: CASSLESSGGPTGRQFF

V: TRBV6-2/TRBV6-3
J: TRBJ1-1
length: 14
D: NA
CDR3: CASSYGIRDTEAFF

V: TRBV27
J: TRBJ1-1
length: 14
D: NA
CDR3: CASSPRALNTEAFF

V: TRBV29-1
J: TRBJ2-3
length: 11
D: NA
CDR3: CSVDSGDTQYF

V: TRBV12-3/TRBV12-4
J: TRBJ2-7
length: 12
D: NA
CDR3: CASRSGSYEQYF

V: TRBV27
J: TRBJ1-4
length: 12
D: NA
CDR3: CASSRSMEKLFF

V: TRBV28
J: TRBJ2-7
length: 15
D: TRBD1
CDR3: CASSFTGGLSYEQYF

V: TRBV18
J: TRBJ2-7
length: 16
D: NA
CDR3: CASSPRMGTAAYEQYF

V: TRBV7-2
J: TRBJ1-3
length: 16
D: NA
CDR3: CASSLASASSGNTIYF

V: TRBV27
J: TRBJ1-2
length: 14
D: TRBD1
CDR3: CASSPRVGGPGYTF

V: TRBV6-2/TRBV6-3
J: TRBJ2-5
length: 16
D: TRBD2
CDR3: CASSPRLAGDMETQYF

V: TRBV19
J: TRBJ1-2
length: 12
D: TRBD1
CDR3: CASRAGQEGYTF

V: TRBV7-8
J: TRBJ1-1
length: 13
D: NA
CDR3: CASSLVPATEAFF

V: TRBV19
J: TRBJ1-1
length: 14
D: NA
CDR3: CASRTIRGNTEAFF

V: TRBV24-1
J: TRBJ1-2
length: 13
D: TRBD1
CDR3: CATSERTGNGYTF

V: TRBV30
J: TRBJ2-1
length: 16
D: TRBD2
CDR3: CASSMGQGGRDVEQFF

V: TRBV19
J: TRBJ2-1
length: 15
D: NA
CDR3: CASRASLNPYNEQFF

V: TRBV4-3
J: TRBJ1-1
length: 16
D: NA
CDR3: CASSQAAGTPNTEAFF

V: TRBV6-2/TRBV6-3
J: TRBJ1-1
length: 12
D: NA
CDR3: CASSRVRTEAFF

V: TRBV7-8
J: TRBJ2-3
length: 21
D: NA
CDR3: CASSLGRQRGPETLGTDTQYF